The 11 T cell receptor beta chains in this list originate from one sample, sequenced in a study of CD8 T cells in ankylosing spondylitis. Overall study findings and caveats: What appeared characteristic of ankylosing spondylitis blood was a TCR beta motif of eight highly homologous variants.

For these TCRs, the target antigens are not known. TCRdb analysed the 5' RACE reads with MiXCR anew, one entry per CDR3 protein. Here the sample spans over 600,000 distinct CDR3 sequences, 15% to 20% being singletons. The source material was blood, either unsorted or a sorted T cell fraction (not recorded which). These TCRs come from a male donor with ankylosing spondylitis.

V gene TRBV24-1 combines with J gene TRBJ2-1, with 7 bases identical to TRBD1. V shed 4 bases, J shed 4 bases, and the junction held 9 bases outside the gene matches. CDR1 KGHDR and CDR2 SFDVKD come from the germline V gene. The CDR3 is 16 amino acids. CDR3 sequence reads: CATSDPGTATYNEQFF. In DNA form, the CDR3 reads TGTGCCACCAGTGACCCAGGGACAGCCACTTACAATGAGCAGTTCTTC.

There are a few counts of this clonotype. This chain joins TRBV7-9 and TRBJ1-2, with no clear D. CDR1 SEHNR and CDR2 FQNEAQ come from the germline V gene (reference sequence). V was clipped by 5 bases and J by 3 bases, with 7 bases between them. The CDR3 runs 12 residues. This chain's CDR3 is CASSPVDYGYTF. The CDR3 bases are TGTGCCAGCAGCCCGGTGGACTATGGCTACACCTTC.

This clonotype occurred a few times. The chain links TRBV5-1 to TRBJ1-2, with D maybe TRBD1 (6 bases). Between the trimmed V and J ends, which lost 6 bases and 7 bases, there was a span of 25 bases. CDR3 size: 16 residues. Germline CDR1 and CDR2: SGHRS and YFSETQ. The CDR3 loop reads CASTTPGHRQYSGYTF. The CDR3 DNA follows: TGCGCCAGCACTACGCCGGGACACCGCCAATATTCTGGCTACACCTTC.

The sample holds a few counts of this clonotype. This chain uses TRBV2 with TRBJ2-5, with 10 nucleotides matching TRBD1. The CDR3 consists of 14 residues. Germline V lookup: CDR1 SNHLY, CDR2 FYNNEI. The V gene end was trimmed by 10 bases and the J gene end by 3 bases; junction bases not matched to a gene: 8. The CDR3 sequence: CATEDRGYEETQYF. CDR3 nucleotide sequence: TGTGCCACCGAGGACAGGGGGTACGAAGAGACCCAGTACTTC.

The chain couples TRBV5-1 to TRBJ2-1, with 10 bases lining up with TRBD1. There are 15 residues in the CDR3. V dropped 4 bases and J dropped 7; count of bases not matched to a gene: 8. Germline CDR1 and CDR2: SGHRS and YFSETQ. In DNA form, the CDR3 reads TGCGCCAGCAGCCGACCGGGACAGGGGCAAAATGAGCAGTTCTTC. It translates to CASSRPGQGQNEQFF.

J is TRBJ1-2 and V is TRBV5-1, with D unclear. CDR3 length: 14 amino acids. The V and J ends lost 0 bases and 8 bases respectively, with 14 bases between them. Germline-derived CDR1 and CDR2 are SGHRS and YFSETQ. In nucleotides, the CDR3 is TGCGCCAGCAGCTTGGCCTTCCTTTATGGAGGCTACACCTTC. This gives the protein CASSLAFLYGGYTF. Complete variable domain (other parts from reference TRBV5-1 and TRBJ1-2): KAGVTQTPRYLIKTRGQQVTLSCSPISGHRSVSWYQQTPGQGLQFLFEYFSETQRNKGNFPGRFSGRQFSNSRSEMNVSTLELGDSALYLCASSLAFLYGGYTFGSGTRLTVV.

This clonotype was seen many times. The chain combines TRBV3-1 with TRBJ1-1, with D maybe TRBD1 (5 bases). Trimming took off 3 bases at V and 3 bases at J, with 8 bases between the two ends. Germline-derived CDR1 and CDR2 are LGHDT and YNNKEL (reference sequence). The CDR3 covers 13 residues. CDR3 sequence reads: CASSHGGDTEAFF. The CDR3 bases are TGTGCCAGCAGCCATGGAGGGGACACTGAAGCTTTCTTT.

This rearrangement joins TRBV12-3 or TRBV12-4 to TRBJ2-3; D remains unclear. The CDR3 runs 15 residues. V lost 1 base, J lost 4 bases, and 12 bases lay in between. CDR3 sequence reads: CASSLGGGLADTQYF. The CDR3 DNA follows: TGTGCCAGCAGTTTAGGGGGTGGTTTGGCAGATACGCAGTATTTT.

V gene TRBV12-3 or TRBV12-4 combines with J gene TRBJ2-3; 9 nucleotides match TRBD2. The CDR3 is made up of 16 amino acids. V lost 3 bases, J lost 2 bases, and 6 bases stayed unmatched. The CDR3: CASSFLAGGHTDTQYF. In nucleotides, the CDR3 is TGTGCCAGCAGTTTTTTGGCGGGAGGGCACACAGATACGCAGTATTTT.

This chain links TRBV5-1 with TRBJ2-7, with 9 bases aligning to TRBD1. Germline V gene lookup returns CDR1 SGHRS and CDR2 YFSETQ. J gave up 2 bases and V 4 bases, and 22 bases lay outside the gene matches. The CDR3 covers 20 residues. Here the CDR3 DNA reads TGCGCCAGCAGCGTATGGACCGGGACAGGGAGGATGTCGGAAGCCTACGAGCAGTACTTC. Residues: CASSVWTGTGRMSEAYEQYF.

The rearrangement uses TRBV5-1 and TRBJ1-4; unclear D gene. The CDR3 sequence is 18 residues long. Looked up from germline, CDR1 is SGHRS and CDR2 is YFSETQ. V shed 0 bases and J shed 3 bases, with 18 bases lying between them. Here the CDR3 DNA reads TGCGCCAGCAGCTTGGCCGGTCATGAACCATGGCCTAATGAAAAACTGTTTTTT. Translated: CASSLAGHEPWPNEKLFF.